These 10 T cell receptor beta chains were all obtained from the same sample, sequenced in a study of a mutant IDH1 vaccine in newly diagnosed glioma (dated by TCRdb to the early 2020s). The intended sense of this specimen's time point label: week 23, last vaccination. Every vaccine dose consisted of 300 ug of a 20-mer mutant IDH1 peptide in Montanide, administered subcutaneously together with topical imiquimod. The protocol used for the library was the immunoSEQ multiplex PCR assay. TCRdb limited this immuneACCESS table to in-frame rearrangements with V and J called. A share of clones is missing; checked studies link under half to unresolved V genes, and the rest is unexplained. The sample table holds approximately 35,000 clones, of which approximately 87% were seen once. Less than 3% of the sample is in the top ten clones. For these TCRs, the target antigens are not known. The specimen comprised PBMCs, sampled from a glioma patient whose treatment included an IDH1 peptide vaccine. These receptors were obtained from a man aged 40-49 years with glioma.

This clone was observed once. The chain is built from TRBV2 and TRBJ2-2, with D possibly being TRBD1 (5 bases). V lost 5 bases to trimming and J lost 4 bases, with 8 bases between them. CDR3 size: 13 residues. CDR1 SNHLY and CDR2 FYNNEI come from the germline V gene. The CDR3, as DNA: TGTGCCAGCAGTTGGCAGGGCACCGGGGAGCTGTTTTTT. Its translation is CASSWQGTGELFF.

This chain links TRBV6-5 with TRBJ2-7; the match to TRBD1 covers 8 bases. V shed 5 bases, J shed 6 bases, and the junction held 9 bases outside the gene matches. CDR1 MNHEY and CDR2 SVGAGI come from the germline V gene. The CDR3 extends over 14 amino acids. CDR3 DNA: TGTGCCAGCAGTCCCCCAGGACAGGGCGGCGAGCAGTACTTC. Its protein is CASSPPGQGGEQYF.

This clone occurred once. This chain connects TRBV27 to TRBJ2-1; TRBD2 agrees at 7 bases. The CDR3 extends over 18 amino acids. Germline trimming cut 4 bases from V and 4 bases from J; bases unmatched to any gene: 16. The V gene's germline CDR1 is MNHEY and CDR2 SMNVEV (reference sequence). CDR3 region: CASSSARGEAAIYNEQFF. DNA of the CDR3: TGTGCCAGCAGTTCAGCCCGGGGGGAAGCGGCAATTTACAATGAGCAGTTCTTC.

Written as DNA, the CDR3 is TGTGCCAGCAGCGGGGGGTATGGACAGGGCTCGAACACCGGGGAGCTGTTTTTT. Translating gives CASSGGYGQGSNTGELFF. The chain combines TRBV5-4 with TRBJ2-2; TRBD1 agrees at 8 bases. J gave up 0 bases and V 4 bases, and 11 bases lay outside the gene matches. Germline V gene lookup returns CDR1 SGHNT and CDR2 YYREEE (reference sequence). CDR3 size: 18 residues.

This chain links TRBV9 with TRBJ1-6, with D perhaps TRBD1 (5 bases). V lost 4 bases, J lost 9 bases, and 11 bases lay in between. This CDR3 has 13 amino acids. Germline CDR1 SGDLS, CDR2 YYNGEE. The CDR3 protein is CASSPLGGSPLHF. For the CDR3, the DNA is TGTGCCAGCAGCCCTCTGGGGGGTTCACCCCTCCACTTT.

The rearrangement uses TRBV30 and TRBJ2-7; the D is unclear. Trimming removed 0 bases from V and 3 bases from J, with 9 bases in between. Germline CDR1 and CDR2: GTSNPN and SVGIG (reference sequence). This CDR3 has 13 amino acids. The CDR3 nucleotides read TGTGCCTGGAGTGTATCCCTTTACTACGAGCAGTACGTC. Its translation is CAWSVSLYYEQYV.

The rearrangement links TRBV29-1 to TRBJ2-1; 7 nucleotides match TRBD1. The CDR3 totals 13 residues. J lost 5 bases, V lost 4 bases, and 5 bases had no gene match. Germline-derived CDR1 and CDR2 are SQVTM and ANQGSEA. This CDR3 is CSVGTGEHNEQFF. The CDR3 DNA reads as TGCAGCGTTGGTACAGGGGAACACAATGAGCAGTTCTTC.

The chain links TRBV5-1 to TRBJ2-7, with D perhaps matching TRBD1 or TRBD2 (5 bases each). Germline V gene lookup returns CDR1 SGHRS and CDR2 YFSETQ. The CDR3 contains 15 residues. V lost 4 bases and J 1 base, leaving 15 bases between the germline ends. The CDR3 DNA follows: TGCGCCAGCAGCGTGGTAGGGGACGTTTCCTACGAGCAGTACTTC. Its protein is CASSVVGDVSYEQYF.

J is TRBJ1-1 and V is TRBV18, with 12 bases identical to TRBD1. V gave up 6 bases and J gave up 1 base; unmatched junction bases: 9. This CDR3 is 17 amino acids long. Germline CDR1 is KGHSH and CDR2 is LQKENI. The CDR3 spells CASSAGTGGAGNTEAFF. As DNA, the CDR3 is TGTGCCAGCTCGGCAGGGACAGGGGGCGCGGGGAACACTGAAGCTTTCTTT.

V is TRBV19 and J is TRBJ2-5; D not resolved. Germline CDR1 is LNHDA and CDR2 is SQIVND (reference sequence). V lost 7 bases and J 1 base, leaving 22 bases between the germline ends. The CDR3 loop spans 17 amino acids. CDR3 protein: CASTLRGAPEVQETQYF. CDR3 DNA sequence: TGTGCCAGTACCCTTCGAGGTGCGCCCGAGGTCCAAGAGACCCAGTACTTC.